A selection of T cell receptor beta chains follows, all from one sample in a study of cytomegalovirus exposure and HLA in healthy donors. Only in-frame clones appear in the TCRdb table, and some are missing; sequencing was by immunoSEQ multiplex PCR. The sample has roughly 120,000 clones, roughly 66% seen once; the top ten hold 2% to 2.5%. The specimen was PBMCs. The receptor set was obtained from a woman in her 30s in good health and CMV-seronegative. Both conserved end residues are part of each CDR3. The D gene is left open where the match is weak. The size field is filled for only some rows; it gives once, few, many or a size class.

D	size	V	J	CDR3	DNA
TRBD1	-	TRBV19	TRBJ1-6	CATRPGGRYSPLHF	TGTGCCACCCGCCCAGGGGGAAGATATTCACCCCTCCACTTT
-	-	TRBV11-2	TRBJ2-3	CASSLVQGTDTQYF	TGTGCCAGCAGCTTAGTTCAGGGGACAGATACGCAGTATTTT
TRBD2	-	TRBV28	TRBJ2-7	CASSSPGLAGPRFEQYF	TGTGCCAGCAGTTCCCCCGGACTAGCGGGCCCCAGATTCGAGCAGTACTTC
-	-	TRBV6-1	TRBJ1-2	CASSEAAGAVGGYTF	TGTGCCAGCAGTGAAGCAGCAGGGGCCGTGGGTGGCTACACCTTC
-	-	TRBV29-1	TRBJ2-7	CSVVVRESYEQYF	TGCAGCGTTGTGGTCAGGGAATCCTACGAGCAGTACTTC
TRBD2	-	TRBV11-2	TRBJ2-3	CASSLVLAGAADTQYF	TGTGCCAGCAGCTTAGTTCTAGCGGGAGCGGCAGATACGCAGTATTTT
-	few	TRBV7-9	TRBJ2-7	CASSLREPSYEQYF	TGTGCCAGCAGCTTACGGGAGCCCTCCTACGAGCAGTACTTC
-	-	TRBV11-2	TRBJ2-7	CASSAGRYEQYF	TGTGCCAGCAGCGCCGGTCGGTACGAGCAGTACTTC
-	-	TRBV9	TRBJ2-1	CASTVGRDYNEQFF	TGTGCCAGCACCGTCGGGAGAGATTACAATGAGCAGTTCTTC
-	few	TRBV20-1	TRBJ2-7	CSATGQSEQYF	TGCAGTGCTACAGGGCAATCCGAGCAGTACTTC
-	-	TRBV4-1	TRBJ1-1	CASSQDDRNTEAFF	TGCGCCAGCAGCCAAGATGACAGGAACACTGAAGCTTTCTTT
TRBD2	-	TRBV4-2	TRBJ2-7	CASSQGGASGEQYF	TGTGCCAGCAGCCAAGGCGGGGCTAGCGGGGAGCAGTACTTC
-	few	TRBV19	TRBJ1-3	CASRTWTDRSSGNTIYF	TGTGCCAGTAGGACATGGACAGACCGCTCCTCTGGAAACACCATATATTTT
-	few	TRBV30	TRBJ2-5	CAWKSRAGSVRETQYF	TGTGCCTGGAAATCTAGGGCGGGAAGTGTTCGTGAGACCCAGTACTTC
TRBD1	-	TRBV6-6	TRBJ1-4	CASRPYRGLYEKLFF	TGTGCCAGCAGGCCGTACAGGGGGCTGTATGAAAAACTGTTTTTT
TRBD2	-	TRBV11-3	TRBJ2-6	CARAGLAYSGANVLTF	TGTGCCAGGGCGGGACTAGCCTACTCTGGGGCCAACGTCCTGACTTTC
-	few	TRBV27	TRBJ1-2	CASSWGREVSYGYTF	TGTGCCAGCAGTTGGGGCAGGGAAGTAAGCTATGGCTACACCTTC
TRBD1	-	TRBV10-3	TRBJ1-3	CAISESILSGGPSGNTIYF	TGTGCCATCAGTGAGTCGATTCTTTCAGGGGGACCTTCTGGAAACACCATATATTTT
-	-	TRBV4-1	TRBJ1-2	CASSHPSGGDYGYTF	TGCGCCAGCAGCCACCCCAGTGGGGGCGACTATGGCTACACCTTC
TRBD1	-	TRBV6-6	TRBJ1-1	CASSGRQGNTEAFF	TGTGCCAGCAGCGGAAGACAGGGGAACACTGAAGCTTTCTTT
-	-	TRBV2	TRBJ2-7	CASSNGQSYEQYF	TGTGCCAGCAGTAATGGACAGTCCTACGAGCAGTACTTC
TRBD1	-	TRBV4-2	TRBJ2-7	CASSQPDRDYEQYF	TGTGCCAGCAGCCAACCGGACAGGGACTACGAGCAGTACTTC
-	few	TRBV11-3	TRBJ2-1	CASSLETTGSYNEQFF	TGTGCCAGCAGCTTAGAAACCACGGGTTCCTACAATGAGCAGTTCTTC
-	-	TRBV7-8	TRBJ1-2	CASSLGQGSGGYTF	TGTGCCAGCAGCTTAGGGCAGGGGAGCGGAGGCTACACCTTC
TRBD1	-	TRBV6-4	TRBJ2-5	CASSGDTGTGGETQYF	TGTGCCAGCAGTGGGGACACCGGGACAGGGGGTGAGACCCAGTACTTC
TRBD1	-	TRBV19	TRBJ2-2	CASSILSLRTGEGDTGELFF	TGTGCCAGTAGTATTTTATCTCTGAGGACAGGGGAGGGAGACACCGGGGAGCTGTTTTTT
-	-	TRBV29-1	TRBJ2-7	CSVEAGSYEQYF	TGCAGCGTTGAGGCAGGCTCCTACGAGCAGTACTTC
TRBD2	once	TRBV9	TRBJ2-5	CASSVGASGSWETQYF	TGTGCCAGCAGCGTAGGGGCTAGCGGGAGCTGGGAGACCCAGTACTTC
-	-	TRBV5-1	TRBJ2-3	CASSFTGQSTDTQYF	TGCGCCAGCAGCTTTACTGGACAGAGCACAGATACGCAGTATTTT
-	few	TRBV15	TRBJ2-5	CATSRDKGWEKTQYF	TGTGCCACCAGCAGAGATAAAGGATGGGAGAAGACCCAGTACTTC
-	-	TRBV14	TRBJ2-7	CASSQGGTGTAITRRYF	TGTGCCAGCAGCCAGGGGGGAACCGGGACGGCGATTACACGACGGTACTTC